The 22 T cell receptor beta chains given below trace back to one sample, sequenced in a study of T-cell reconstitution after alpha-beta-depleted transplantation in children. Unique molecular identifiers were used to barcode this TCRbeta library. Via MiXCR, TCRdb re-called the PCR reads, giving one row per CDR3 protein. The sample includes about 830,000 distinct CDR3 sequences, about 16% seen only once; the top ten take approximately 5%. The sequenced sample was PBMCs, mostly from graft donor cells, obtained 360 days after TCRalphabeta/CD19-depleted stem cell transplant. The receptors derive from a male patient aged 5 to 17 who had a stem cell transplant for acute lymphoblastic leukemia, so the T cells may come from the graft donor.

A few counts support this clonotype. The chain links TRBV18 to TRBJ2-4; D is uncertain. V lost 6 bases to trimming and J lost 9 bases, with 15 bases between them. CDR3 length equals 13 residues. CDR1 and CDR2 (germline): KGHSH, LQKENI. CDR3 loop: CASSQHLEGIQYF. The CDR3 nucleotides are TGTGCCAGCTCCCAACACTTGGAAGGCATTCAGTACTTC. The variable domain in full, completed from reference TRBV18 and TRBJ2-4, reads NAGVMQNPRHLVRRRGQEARLRCSPMKGHSHVYWYRQLPEEGLKFMVYLQKENIIDESGMPKERFSAEFPKEGPSILRIQQVVRGDSAAYFCASSQHLEGIQYFGAGTRLSVL.

The chain employs TRBV12-3 or TRBV12-4 and TRBJ2-6, with D possibly matching TRBD1 (8 bases). CDR3 size: 17 residues. V lost 3 bases and J 3 bases, leaving 15 bases between the germline ends. The CDR3 DNA is TGTGCCAGCAGTTTGGGGGGGACAGGTCGTGGGGCCAACGTCCTGACTTTC. This codes for CASSLGGTGRGANVLTF.

The genes are TRBV4-1 and TRBJ2-7; 11 bases agree with TRBD2. This CDR3 is built from 17 residues. Germline CDR1 is MGHRA and CDR2 is YSYEKL. V shed 2 bases, J shed 2 bases, and the junction held 8 bases outside the gene matches. The CDR3 DNA is TGCGCCAGCAGCCAACGGACGACTAGCGGGACCCCCTACGAGCAGTACTTC. Translated: CASSQRTTSGTPYEQYF.

This clonotype occurred many times. This rearrangement joins TRBV10-3 to TRBJ2-6; D gene uncertain. The CDR3 sequence is 12 residues long. Germline-derived CDR1 and CDR2 are ENHRY and SYGVKD. Trimming removed 4 bases from V and 6 bases from J, with 4 bases in between. As DNA, the CDR3 is TGTGCCATCAGTGGACAGGCCAACGTCCTGACTTTC. This codes for CAISGQANVLTF.

This clonotype was detected only a few times. The chain recombines TRBV28 with TRBJ2-1; D gene unclear. With 5 bases removed from V and 1 base from J, the gap between germline ends came to 12 bases. The CDR3 is made up of 15 amino acids. The germline CDR1 and CDR2 sequences are MDHEN and SYDVKM. This CDR3 is CASSGPRLSYNEQFF. In DNA, the CDR3 is TGTGCCAGCAGTGGCCCCCGGCTATCCTACAATGAGCAGTTCTTC. The whole variable domain, remainder taken from reference TRBV28 and TRBJ2-1, is DVKVTQSSRYLVKRTGEKVFLECVQDMDHENMFWYRQDPGLGLRLIYFSYDVKMKEKGDIPEGYSVSREKKERFSLILESASTNQTSMYLCASSGPRLSYNEQFFGPGTRLTVL.

This clonotype occurred a few times. The chain links TRBV5-4 to TRBJ2-1, with 7 bases identical to TRBD2. Germline CDR1 and CDR2: SGHNT and YYREEE (reference sequence). The CDR3 is 17 amino acids. Unmatched junction bases numbered 10, after V lost 4 bases and J lost 0 bases. The CDR3: CASSPSSGGGSYNEQFF. CDR3 in DNA: TGTGCCAGCAGCCCGTCTTCCGGCGGGGGCTCCTACAATGAGCAGTTCTTC. The entire variable domain, with the rest obtained from reference TRBV5-4 and TRBJ2-1, is as follows: ETGVTQSPTHLIKTRGQQVTLRCSSQSGHNTVSWYQQALGQGPQFIFQYYREEENGRGNFPPRFSGLQFPNYSSELNVNALELDDSALYLCASSPSSGGGSYNEQFFGPGTRLTVL.

This sequence joins TRBV20-1 and TRBJ2-7; D is unresolved. From germline, CDR1 is DFQATT and CDR2 SNEGSKA (reference sequence). The CDR3 has 14 amino acids. Trimming shortened V by 3 bases and J by 2 bases, and 14 bases separated the two germline ends. CDR3 DNA: TGCAGTGCTAGTTGGCGCGTAACTCCCTACGAGCAGTACTTC. Amino acids: CSASWRVTPYEQYF.

This clonotype was seen at least ten times. This chain uses TRBV27 with TRBJ2-1; TRBD2 matches at 7 bases. Germline assignment: CDR1 MNHEY and CDR2 SMNVEV (reference sequence). The V segment lost 4 bases and the J segment 6 bases; nucleotides outside the gene matches: 9. The CDR3 is made up of 15 amino acids. The DNA of the CDR3 is TGTGCCAGCAGTTCCCTGCCCCCGGGAGGCAATGAGCAGTTCTTC. Translated: CASSSLPPGGNEQFF.

This clonotype was counted only a few times. This chain connects TRBV7-9 to TRBJ2-1; D might be TRBD2 (6 bases). CDR3 length equals 11 residues. Germline CDR1 reads SEHNR; CDR2 reads FQNEAQ (reference sequence). Trimming removed 9 bases from V and 8 bases from J, with 11 bases in between. This CDR3 reads CASRESYEQFF. The CDR3 DNA reads as TGTGCCAGTCGGGAGTCCTATGAGCAGTTCTTC.

The rearrangement links TRBV11-2 to TRBJ1-1; D not resolved. Per germline, CDR1 SGHAT and CDR2 FQNNGV. Trimming shortened V by 0 bases and J by 11 bases, and 13 bases separated the two germline ends. The CDR3 loop spans 13 amino acids. The CDR3 DNA is TGTGCCAGCAGCTTAGATGAGGAGAGTATGGCTTTCTTT. Translating gives CASSLDEESMAFF. Together with reference TRBV11-2 and TRBJ1-1, the CDR3 gives the full variable domain: EAGVAQSPRYKIIEKRQSVAFWCNPISGHATLYWYQQILGQGPKLLIQFQNNGVVDDSQLPKDRFSAERLKGVDSTLKIQPAKLEDSAVYLCASSLDEESMAFFGQGTRLTVV.

The gene calls are TRBV27 and TRBJ2-1; D is perhaps TRBD2 (6 bases). This CDR3 has 16 residues. Trimming took 5 bases from V and 3 from J, leaving 17 bases between them. CDR1 MNHEY and CDR2 SMNVEV come from the germline V gene (reference sequence). As DNA, the CDR3 is TGTGCCAGCAGTCCCACGCGGGGAAAAGGCTACAATGAGCAGTTCTTC. Translated, it gives CASSPTRGKGYNEQFF.

This clonotype has only a few counts. The genes are TRBV7-9 and TRBJ2-5; tentatively, D is TRBD2 (6 bases). This CDR3 has 15 amino acids. CDR1 is SEHNR and CDR2 is FQNEAQ in the germline V gene (reference sequence). V lost 7 bases and J lost 5, with 20 bases in between. Here the CDR3 reads CASIVRDGAKETQYF. As DNA, the CDR3 is TGTGCCAGCATCGTGCGGGACGGGGCCAAGGAGACCCAGTACTTC.

This chain connects TRBV11-1 to TRBJ1-1, with D uncertain. Germline CDR1 and CDR2: SGHAT and FQDESV (reference sequence). V lost 3 bases to trimming and J lost 7 bases, with 9 bases between them. The CDR3 has 12 residues. The CDR3 DNA sequence: TGTGCCAGCAGCTTTGGTCAGAATGAAGCTTTCTTT. Protein sequence: CASSFGQNEAFF.

This clonotype was picked up many times. The gene calls are TRBV27 and TRBJ2-5; D perhaps matches TRBD1 (5 bases). CDR1 is MNHEY, CDR2 SMNVEV, per germline (reference sequence). Trimming removed 2 bases at V and 4 bases at J, with 11 bases between. This CDR3 has 14 amino acids. The CDR3 loop is CASSLQGRGETQYF. CDR3 in DNA: TGTGCCAGCAGTTTACAGGGTAGGGGAGAGACCCAGTACTTC.

Only a few counts were recorded for this clonotype. This chain uses TRBV5-1 with TRBJ2-5; D is unclear. CDR1 and CDR2 from the germline V gene are SGHRS and YFSETQ. The CDR3 spans 14 residues. The germline V and J ends were trimmed by 0 bases and 5 bases, with 11 bases remaining between them. The CDR3 here is CASSLGLRDETQYF. The CDR3 coding sequence is TGCGCCAGCAGCTTGGGACTTAGGGATGAGACCCAGTACTTC.

The chain combines TRBV5-1 with TRBJ1-5; no definite D call. CDR1 and CDR2 (germline): SGHRS, YFSETQ. This CDR3 spans 13 amino acids. Trimming pared 0 bases from V and 8 bases from J, leaving 9 bases between. The CDR3 DNA reads as TGCGCCAGCAGCTTGGTTGTGGGCGAGCCCCAGCATTTT. Translating gives CASSLVVGEPQHF.

This clonotype was seen more than once but under ten times. This chain connects TRBV7-2 to TRBJ2-7; no firm D call. V shed 3 bases and J shed 6 bases, with 15 bases lying between them. CDR1 SGHTA and CDR2 FQGNSA come from the germline V gene. The CDR3 runs 14 residues. The CDR3 DNA is TGTGCCAGCAGCTTTAGTATCCCTCCCCGCGAGCAGTACTTC. Its translation is CASSFSIPPREQYF.

J is TRBJ1-1 and V is TRBV4-1; TRBD1 aligns across 9 bases. The CDR3 sequence is 17 residues long. The V segment lost 6 bases and the J segment 6 bases; nucleotides outside the gene matches: 17. CDR1 MGHRA and CDR2 YSYEKL come from the germline V gene. The CDR3: CASRVVWARDRVSEAFF. The CDR3 DNA reads as TGCGCCAGCAGAGTTGTTTGGGCAAGGGACAGGGTGTCTGAAGCTTTCTTT.

This clonotype was seen more than once but under ten times. The chain couples TRBV27 to TRBJ2-7, with D perhaps assigned TRBD1 or TRBD2 (5 bases each). The germline V gene encodes CDR1 MNHEY and CDR2 SMNVEV (reference sequence). CDR3 length equals 14 residues. V lost 2 bases, J lost 3 bases, and 11 bases lay in between. The CDR3 nucleotides are TGTGCCAGCAGTTTACCGGGACCCTACTACGAGCAGTACTTC. Translating it yields CASSLPGPYYEQYF.

V usage is TRBV5-1 and J usage is TRBJ2-1; TRBD2 is a possible D gene (6 bases). Trimming left V 6 bases short and J 0 bases short, with 13 bases between. The CDR3 loop spans 15 amino acids. CDR1 is SGHRS, CDR2 YFSETQ, per germline. CDR3 nucleotides: TGCGCCAGCACCCGAGGAGGGAGCTCCTACAATGAGCAGTTCTTC. Its translation is CASTRGGSSYNEQFF.

This clonotype was seen many times. V usage is TRBV4-1 and J usage is TRBJ2-5; possible D gene TRBD1, 6 bases. Trimming left V 5 bases short and J 6 bases short, with 16 bases between. Germline values: CDR1 MGHRA, CDR2 YSYEKL. This CDR3 region has 14 residues. The CDR3 reads CASSSGVLEKTQYF. Written as DNA, the CDR3 is TGCGCCAGCAGCTCAGGGGTCCTAGAAAAGACCCAGTACTTC.

The chain links TRBV7-2 to TRBJ1-6; 8 bases map to TRBD1. This CDR3 has 12 amino acids. Germline lookup yields CDR1 SGHTA and CDR2 FQGNSA. The J segment lost 17 bases and the V segment lost 1 base, leaving 4 bases of the junction unmatched. The CDR3 DNA reads as TGTGCCAGCAGCTTAGTGGGGACAGGCTTCCACTTT. Translating it yields CASSLVGTGFHF.